The 8 T cell receptor beta chains below were found in one sample sequenced in a study of a mutant IDH1 vaccine in newly diagnosed glioma. Assay used: immunoSEQ multiplex PCR; TCRdb lists only in-frame clones, some missing. The data hold around 99,000 clones, with roughly 75% observed a single time. Time point indicated: baseline, week 1 (first vaccination visit). The treatment here: pre-vaccination baseline after standard-of-care therapy. The specimen comprised PBMCs, sampled from a glioma patient treated with radiotherapy, temozolomide or both. The receptors shown here come from a man in his forties with glioma.

This sequence joins TRBV13 and TRBJ1-2, with D perhaps matching TRBD1 (5 bases). Germline V gene sequence: CDR1 PRHDT, CDR2 FYEKMQ (reference sequence). Between the trimmed V and J ends, which lost 5 bases and 5 bases, there was a span of 15 bases. CDR3 length: 14 amino acids. CDR3 residues: CASSRMTAGYGYTF. DNA for the CDR3: TGTGCCAGCAGCCGTATGACAGCGGGGTATGGCTACACCTTC.

Details on this clone: The junction departs from germline at one end; a sequencing error may be responsible. This rearrangement joins TRBV5-1 to TRBJ2-7; maybe TRBD2 (5 bases). From germline, CDR1 is SGHRS and CDR2 YFSETQ. This CDR3 is built from 12 residues. CDR3: CTSSTGTYEQYF. CDR3 nucleotide sequence: TGCACCAGCAGCACGGGAACCTACGAGCAGTACTTC.

A remark on this clone: Relative to the germline gene, one junction end is altered; a read error may explain this. The rearrangement uses TRBV5-1 and TRBJ2-1; D uncertain. The CDR3 consists of 14 residues. CDR1 and CDR2 from the germline V gene are SGHRS and YFSETQ. For the CDR3, the DNA is TGCACCAGCAGCTTCACGCAATCCCACAATGAGCAGTTCTTC. Residues: CTSSFTQSHNEQFF.

The rearrangement joins TRBV6-4 to TRBJ2-1; TRBD2 aligns across 11 bases. V lost 5 bases and J lost 3; bases outside the gene matches: 3. Germline CDR1 is MRHNA and CDR2 is SNTAGT. This CDR3 has 15 residues. The CDR3 region is CASSLLAGDYNEQFF. In DNA form, the CDR3 reads TGTGCCAGCAGTTTACTAGCGGGGGACTACAATGAGCAGTTCTTC.

V and J are TRBV9 and TRBJ1-2, with D hard to call. Trimming stripped 4 bases from V and 3 bases from J, with 13 bases between. Germline CDR1 and CDR2: SGDLS and YYNGEE. CDR3 length equals 14 residues. The CDR3: CASSSQPGDYGYTF. CDR3 sequence (DNA): TGTGCCAGCAGCTCCCAGCCCGGGGACTATGGCTACACCTTC.

The V and J genes are TRBV18 and TRBJ1-3; 7 bases match TRBD1. The J segment lost 8 bases and the V segment lost 3 bases, leaving 4 bases of the junction unmatched. The CDR3 length is 13 residues. Germline loops: CDR1 KGHSH, CDR2 LQKENI. CDR3 protein: CASSPRQGDTIYF. The CDR3 DNA reads as TGTGCCAGCTCACCCCGACAGGGAGACACCATATATTTT.

This chain uses TRBV18 with TRBJ2-7, with TRBD2 as a possible D gene (6 bases). The CDR3 sequence is 14 residues long. Germline-derived CDR1 and CDR2 are KGHSH and LQKENI. V lost 3 bases, J lost 2 bases, and 11 bases lay in between. CDR3 nucleotide sequence: TGTGCCAGCTCACCCGGGGGACTGACCTACGAGCAGTACTTC. Its translation: CASSPGGLTYEQYF.

The rearrangement joins TRBV10-3 to TRBJ2-3; D may be TRBD1 (5 bases). CDR1 is ENHRY, CDR2 SYGVKD, per germline. The V end lost 0 bases, the J end lost 7 bases, and 14 bases lay between the germline ends. The CDR3 is 15 amino acids. CDR3 DNA: TGTGCCATCAGTGAGTCGAATGTGGGGCTGAATACGCAGTATTTT. The encoded protein is CAISESNVGLNTQYF.